What follows are 27 T cell receptor beta chains derived from one specimen sequenced in a study of blood T cell repertoires in COVID-19. Only in-frame clones appear in the TCRdb table, and some are missing; sequencing was by immunoSEQ multiplex PCR. The sample carries about 320,000 clones, 89% recorded once. Sequenced: PBMCs or T cells enriched from blood (not recorded which). The receptors here all came from a man aged 55 to 70 who had recovered from COVID-19.

The V call is TRBV3-1 (or the pseudogene TRBV3-2), the J call TRBJ2-1, with TRBD1 matching 9 bases. Germline CDR1 LGHDT, CDR2 YNNKEL (reference sequence). The CDR3 contains 15 residues. J gave up 12 bases and V 0 bases, and 9 bases lay outside the gene matches. CDR3 nucleotide sequence: TGTGCCAGCAGCCAAGACCTGGGACAGGGAAGGGTGCAGTTCTTC. It encodes CASSQDLGQGRVQFF.

This clone was seen once. Written as DNA, the CDR3 is TGCGCCAGCAGCTTTGAGCGGTCCGGGGAAAAACTGTTTTTT. This codes for CASSFERSGEKLFF. V usage is TRBV5-1 and J usage is TRBJ1-4, with D hard to call. Per the germline V gene, CDR1 is SGHRS and CDR2 is YFSETQ. The CDR3 loop spans 14 amino acids. Deletions cut 2 bases from V and 8 bases from J, with 13 bases between. The full variable domain, its missing parts supplied by reference TRBV5-1 and TRBJ1-4, is KAGVTQTPRYLIKTRGQQVTLSCSPISGHRSVSWYQQTPGQGLQFLFEYFSETQRNKGNFPGRFSGRQFSNSRSEMNVSTLELGDSALYLCASSFERSGEKLFFGSGTQLSVL.

This clone came up once. The chain recombines TRBV15 with TRBJ1-3, with TRBD1 matching over 7 bases. V lost 2 bases to trimming and J lost 0 bases; unmatched junction nucleotides: 4. The CDR3 is 16 amino acids. CDR1 is LNHNV, CDR2 YYDKDF, per germline (reference sequence). Here the CDR3 DNA reads TGTGCCACCAGCAGACAGGGGGGCCCCTCTGGAAACACCATATATTTT. Encoded protein: CATSRQGGPSGNTIYF.

The chain carries TRBV5-1 and TRBJ2-7; 7 positions match TRBD2. The germline CDR1 and CDR2 sequences are SGHRS and YFSETQ. With V trimmed by 0 bases and J by 5 bases, 5 bases remained unmatched. This CDR3 region has 14 residues. CDR3 nucleotides: TGCGCCAGCAGCTTGGTAGCGGGTACCGACGAGCAGTACTTC. Its translation is CASSLVAGTDEQYF.

V is TRBV5-4 and J is TRBJ1-2; 7 bases are a match to TRBD1. J lost 0 bases, V lost 4 bases, and 6 bases had no gene match. CDR3 length equals 15 residues. Germline V gene sequence: CDR1 SGHNT, CDR2 YYREEE (reference sequence). CDR3 residues: CASSTRQGPNYGYTF. CDR3 nucleotides: TGTGCCAGCAGCACTAGACAGGGACCTAACTATGGCTACACCTTC.

This chain connects TRBV2 to TRBJ2-7; D perhaps matches TRBD1 (5 bases). Deletions cut 7 bases from V and 5 bases from J, with 15 bases between. The CDR3 has 13 amino acids. Germline V gene sequence: CDR1 SNHLY, CDR2 FYNNEI. DNA of the CDR3: TGTGCCAGCAACGGCAGGGAATTCAACGAGCAGTACTTC. Its translation: CASNGREFNEQYF.

This sequence joins TRBV6-5 and TRBJ1-6, with D unclear. Between the trimmed V and J ends, which lost 0 bases and 10 bases, there was a span of 13 bases. Germline assignment: CDR1 MNHEY and CDR2 SVGAGI. The CDR3 extends over 15 amino acids. CDR3 loop: CASSYSGSTESPLHF. CDR3 sequence (DNA): TGTGCCAGCAGTTACTCAGGGAGTACAGAGTCACCCCTCCACTTT.

This clone was detected once. V gene TRBV11-2 combines with J gene TRBJ1-1; no firm D call. V dropped 3 bases and J dropped 4 bases, with 12 bases sitting between them. The V gene's germline CDR1 is SGHAT and CDR2 FQNNGV. This CDR3 is 14 amino acids long. CDR3 in DNA: TGTGCCAGCAGCTTGCCATACCCGGGCACTGAAGCTTTCTTT. The encoded protein is CASSLPYPGTEAFF.

The V gene is TRBV5-4, the J gene TRBJ2-1; 9 nucleotides match TRBD1. The CDR3 runs 15 residues. J lost 6 bases, V lost 4 bases, and 8 bases had no gene match. Germline values: CDR1 SGHNT, CDR2 YYREEE (reference sequence). The CDR3 sequence: CASSPWDRVGNEQFF. The CDR3 region has the DNA TGTGCCAGCAGCCCGTGGGACAGGGTAGGCAATGAGCAGTTCTTC.

This clone has only one observation. V and J are TRBV19 and TRBJ2-5, with a possible D match to TRBD2 (6 bases). The CDR3 length is 17 residues. The germline V gene encodes CDR1 LNHDA and CDR2 SQIVND (reference sequence). V was clipped by 4 bases and J by 2 bases, with 20 bases between them. The CDR3 DNA follows: TGTGCCAGTAGTAGAGGGGTCGGTAGCGGTCCACAAGAGACCCAGTACTTC. Amino acid sequence: CASSRGVGSGPQETQYF.

This chain connects TRBV5-1 to TRBJ1-4; D not certain. The CDR3 extends over 13 amino acids. Germline assignment: CDR1 SGHRS and CDR2 YFSETQ. V lost 2 bases and J 6 bases, leaving 8 bases between the germline ends. The CDR3 loop reads CASSFGVDEKLFF. The CDR3 DNA reads TGCGCCAGCAGCTTCGGTGTCGATGAAAAACTGTTTTTT.

CDR3 sequence: CASSTNRDRGPYGYTF. In nucleotides, the CDR3 is TGTGCCAGTAGTACCAACCGGGACAGGGGACCCTATGGCTACACCTTC. This sequence joins TRBV19 and TRBJ1-2; 10 nucleotides line up with TRBD1. With V trimmed by 4 bases and J by 4 bases, 9 bases remained unmatched. CDR3 length: 16 amino acids. CDR1 is LNHDA, CDR2 SQIVND, per germline (reference sequence).

The chain recombines TRBV7-3 with TRBJ2-1; D might be TRBD2 (5 bases). CDR1 SGHTA and CDR2 FQGTGA come from the germline V gene. The CDR3 runs to 15 residues. V lost 2 bases, J lost 9 bases, and 17 bases lay in between. The CDR3 reads CASSLLIGGAVEQFF. DNA for the CDR3: TGTGCCAGCAGCTTACTAATAGGAGGAGCGGTTGAGCAGTTCTTC.

V is TRBV2 and J is TRBJ2-5; D ambiguous. This CDR3 contains 13 residues. V was trimmed by 2 bases and J by 5 bases, leaving 9 bases between them. Germline CDR1 reads SNHLY; CDR2 reads FYNNEI. CDR3: CASSERVRETQYF. In nucleotides, the CDR3 is TGTGCCAGCAGTGAACGGGTGCGCGAGACCCAGTACTTC.

The CDR3 loop reads CASSPFQGGVNTEAFF. The CDR3 coding sequence is TGCGCCAGCAGCCCCTTTCAAGGAGGGGTGAACACTGAAGCTTTCTTT. V is TRBV5-1 and J is TRBJ1-1; the D gene is possibly TRBD1 (5 bases). The CDR3 is made up of 16 amino acids. Per germline, CDR1 SGHRS and CDR2 YFSETQ. Trimming cost V 4 bases and J 0 bases, with 16 bases left between them.

The chain employs TRBV4-3 and TRBJ1-4; D is possibly TRBD1 (5 bases). Between the trimmed V and J ends, which lost 0 bases and 3 bases, there was a span of 14 bases. From germline, CDR1 is LGHNA and CDR2 YSLEER. The CDR3 extends over 17 amino acids. CDR3 protein: CASSQDGRGGANEKLFF. The CDR3 DNA sequence: TGCGCCAGCAGCCAAGATGGGAGGGGAGGGGCTAATGAAAAACTGTTTTTT.

This chain uses TRBV18 with TRBJ1-3; D not resolved. CDR1 is KGHSH, CDR2 LQKENI, per germline. The CDR3 is 17 residues long. The germline V and J ends were trimmed by 1 base and 0 bases, with 13 bases remaining between them. The CDR3 loop is CASSPQSGSNSGNTIYF. In nucleotides, the CDR3 is TGTGCCAGCTCACCACAGTCCGGGAGTAACTCTGGAAACACCATATATTTT.

This clone was seen just once. The J gene is TRBJ2-2, the V gene TRBV19, with D possibly being TRBD1 (5 bases). V was trimmed by 2 bases and J by 1 base, leaving 8 bases between them. This CDR3 region has 15 residues. Germline V gene sequence: CDR1 LNHDA, CDR2 SQIVND (reference sequence). CDR3 in amino acids: CASSIPGQNTGELFF. The DNA for the CDR3 is TGTGCCAGTAGTATACCAGGACAGAACACCGGGGAGCTGTTTTTT.

The rearrangement uses TRBV19 and TRBJ1-2; 7 nucleotides match TRBD1. This CDR3 contains 14 residues. The V segment lost 7 bases and the J segment 7 bases; nucleotides outside the gene matches: 12. CDR1 is LNHDA and CDR2 is SQIVND in the germline V gene (reference sequence). The CDR3 region has the DNA TGTGCCAGTACCAAGGGACAGCTACTACTTGGCTACACCTTC. This gives the protein CASTKGQLLLGYTF.

The chain employs TRBV18 and TRBJ2-2; 7 bases are a match to TRBD2. Trimming took 3 bases from V and 1 from J; bases not matched to a gene: 14. Germline loops: CDR1 KGHSH, CDR2 LQKENI. The CDR3 has 19 amino acids. CDR3 sequence: CASSPSGLVISLNTGELFF. The CDR3 region has the DNA TGTGCCAGCTCACCCTCCGGACTAGTAATATCTCTGAACACCGGGGAGCTGTTTTTT.

This chain links TRBV28 with TRBJ2-4; TRBD2 agrees at 12 bases. J was trimmed by 4 bases and V by 6 bases; bases with no gene match: 10. CDR3 length equals 17 residues. Germline CDR1 is MDHEN and CDR2 is SYDVKM. In DNA, the CDR3 is TGTGCCAGCAGGAGGGTCAGTCTAGCGGGAGGGAAAAACATTCAGTACTTC. It is translated as CASRRVSLAGGKNIQYF.

The CDR3 here is CATRSPATNEKLFF. CDR3 DNA: TGTGCCACCCGGTCCCCTGCAACTAATGAAAAACTGTTTTTT. The chain links TRBV15 to TRBJ1-4; no clear D gene. CDR1 LNHNV and CDR2 YYDKDF come from the germline V gene (reference sequence). CDR3 length: 14 residues. Between the trimmed V and J ends, which lost 8 bases and 0 bases, there was a span of 10 bases. The whole variable domain, filled in from reference TRBV15 and TRBJ1-4, reads DAMVIQNPRYQVTQFGKPVTLSCSQTLNHNVMYWYQQKSSQAPKLLFHYYDKDFNNEADTPDNFQSRRPNTSFCFLDIRSPGLGDTAMYLCATRSPATNEKLFFGSGTQLSVL.

A single count supports this clone. The CDR3 protein is CATSDLPNTGNSYNEQFF. The CDR3 DNA reads TGTGCCACCAGTGATTTGCCGAATACAGGGAACTCCTACAATGAGCAGTTCTTC. The chain has TRBV24-1 and TRBJ2-1; weak D call: TRBD1 (6 bases). Trimming shortened V by 0 bases and J by 0 bases, and 14 bases separated the two germline ends. The CDR3 is 18 amino acids. Germline V gene lookup returns CDR1 KGHDR and CDR2 SFDVKD.

The chain employs TRBV19 and TRBJ2-4; D gene unclear. The CDR3 has 15 amino acids. V dropped 3 bases and J dropped 7 bases, with 16 bases sitting between them. Per germline, CDR1 LNHDA and CDR2 SQIVND (reference sequence). CDR3 coding DNA: TGTGCCAGTAGTATTATCTCAACCGCGAGGAACATTCAGTACTTC. It encodes CASSIISTARNIQYF.

This clone showed up just once. J is TRBJ2-3 and V is TRBV5-1, with D possibly being TRBD1 (6 bases). V lost 1 base to trimming and J lost 4 bases, with 10 bases between them. The CDR3 consists of 14 residues. The germline gives CDR1 SGHRS, CDR2 YFSETQ. CDR3: CASSLITGSDTQYF. Here the CDR3 DNA reads TGCGCCAGCAGCTTGATCACAGGGTCAGATACGCAGTATTTT. Complete variable domain (other parts from reference TRBV5-1 and TRBJ2-3): KAGVTQTPRYLIKTRGQQVTLSCSPISGHRSVSWYQQTPGQGLQFLFEYFSETQRNKGNFPGRFSGRQFSNSRSEMNVSTLELGDSALYLCASSLITGSDTQYFGPGTRLTVL.

The V call is TRBV28, the J call TRBJ1-2; D is ambiguous. CDR3 length: 15 residues. CDR1 is MDHEN, CDR2 SYDVKM, per germline. V lost 7 bases to trimming and J lost 2 bases, with 17 bases between them. DNA of the CDR3: TGTGCCAGCACCAGACCGGAGGGTGGCAACTATGGCTACACCTTC. It encodes CASTRPEGGNYGYTF.

The CDR3 region is CASSVALSSGYYGYTF. The CDR3, as DNA: TGTGCCAGCAGCGTAGCCCTCTCTAGTGGGTACTATGGCTACACCTTC. The chain is built from TRBV9 and TRBJ1-2; D is undetermined. This CDR3 has 16 amino acids. Trimming stripped 0 bases from V and 3 bases from J, with 15 bases between. The germline gives CDR1 SGDLS, CDR2 YYNGEE.